This TCR beta chain originates from a study of radiotherapy plus CTLA-4 blockade in lung cancer. As for the study in general: An objective response was seen in roughly a sixth of patients, and disease control in about 31%. Points from the study as a whole: Reported findings show early blood T cell clone dynamics, with interferon-beta, best predicted response. Clones of tumor-derived TCRs expanded in blood after radiotherapy plus ipilimumab.

The CDR3 is made up of 14 amino acids. Germline CDR1 is ENHRY and CDR2 is SYGVKD. V was pared by 6 bases and J by 1 base, with 12 bases between. Clones were sequenced by immunoSEQ multiplex PCR, and TCRdb holds only the in-frame ones, with some missing. The sample lists approximately 28,000 clones, roughly 71% occurring once. A word on this clone: Its target is not known.

Those with chemo-refractory metastatic non-small-cell lung cancer were treated with focal radiation combined with CTLA-4 blockade using ipilimumab. Sequencing used peripheral blood, obtained from a patient treated with radiotherapy plus ipilimumab. The chain carries TRBV10-3 and TRBJ1-1; D unresolved. The receptor was derived from a human donor with non-small cell lung cancer that progressed on radiotherapy plus ipilimumab. The CDR3 is CAIRINRGNTEAFF. CDR3 coding DNA: TGTGCCATCAGAATCAACCGGGGGAACACTGAAGCTTTCTTT.